This T cell receptor beta chain was obtained from a study of T cells expressing NK-cell markers. General study results and limits: Of the CD8+ T cells in 5 to 7 donors, roughly 1.0-7.5% belonged to dominant NKG2C+ clonotypes.

Germline values: CDR1 SGHRS, CDR2 YFSETQ. This CDR3 comprises 15 residues. A word on this clonotype: Its matching antigen is unknown.

One entry per CDR3 protein, without DNA, is what TCRdb gives after re-calling the 5' RACE reads. The sample data list some 460,000 distinct CDR3 sequences. Sequencing used blood T cells: a sorted CD56 or NKG2C T cell subset, CD4+ or CD8+ T cells, or bulk PBMC T cells (not recorded which). This chain joins TRBV5-1 and TRBJ2-1; the TCRdb call, TRBD2, lacks DNA for checking. This sequence originates from a woman aged 45-65 years in good health. The chain's CDR3 is CASSNSGLDYNEQFF.